This is a list of T cell receptor beta chains from one sample in a study of CD8 T cells in Susac syndrome. TCRdb used MiXCR to reprocess the immunoSEQ multiplex PCR reads, holding one entry per CDR3 protein. Here the sample spans around 130,000 distinct CDR3 sequences, 90% to 95% being singletons. The sequenced material came from CD8+ T cells from PBMCs. The receptors stem from a human donor with Susac syndrome. Both conserved end residues are part of each CDR3. D genes are given only for firm matches. Part of the rows lack a size; the others show once, few, many or a class for expanded clones.

d_gene	v_gene	abundance	j_gene	CDR3nt	CDR3aa
.	TRBV27	.	TRBJ2-5	TGTGCCAGCAGAATAGGGCAGGGAGGAGAGACCCAGTACTTC	CASRIGQGGETQYF
.	TRBV20-1	.	TRBJ2-2	TGCAGTGCGGCGGCGGACACCGGGGAGCTGTTTTTT	CSAAADTGELFF
.	TRBV6-4	.	TRBJ2-3	TGTGCCAGCAGTTTCTCGGGGGAGGCAGATACGCAGTATTTT	CASSFSGEADTQYF
.	TRBV4-1	.	TRBJ1-5	TGCGCCAGCAGCCAGAACAGGTATAGCAATCAGCCCCAGCATTTT	CASSQNRYSNQPQHF
TRBD1	TRBV7-2	.	TRBJ2-7	TGTGCCAGCAGCTTAGTTGGCAGGGGGCGCGAGCAGTACTTC	CASSLVGRGREQYF
TRBD1	TRBV29-1	.	TRBJ2-7	TGCAGCGTCCAGGACAGGGAATACGAGCAGTACTTC	CSVQDREYEQYF
.	TRBV7-9	.	TRBJ2-2	TGTGCCAGCAGCTTCGGGAATCCCGGGGAGCTGTTTTTT	CASSFGNPGELFF
.	TRBV2	.	TRBJ2-5	TGTGCCAGCAGTGACCGGCAGGAGGGGTGGGAGACCCAGTACTTC	CASSDRQEGWETQYF
TRBD1	TRBV18	.	TRBJ2-7	TGTGCCAGCTCAAGGGGCGAGCCGGGACAGGGAATTTTCTACGAGCAGTACTTC	CASSRGEPGQGIFYEQYF
.	TRBV3-1	.	TRBJ2-7	TGTGCCAGCAGCCAAGATAACGGGGAGGCCTACGAGCAGTACTTC	CASSQDNGEAYEQYF
TRBD2	TRBV29-1	.	TRBJ2-3	TGCAGCGTTGAACCCGGACTAGCGGAAAGCACAGATACGCAGTATTTT	CSVEPGLAESTDTQYF
.	TRBV4-1	.	TRBJ2-7	TGCGCCAGCAGCCCCACCCCCCGGACCGAGCAGTACTTC	CASSPTPRTEQYF
TRBD1	TRBV27	.	TRBJ1-1	TGTGCCAGCAGTCTGGGACAGGGGGCTATTGAAGCTTTCTTT	CASSLGQGAIEAFF
TRBD2	TRBV5-4	once	TRBJ2-7	TGTGCCAGCAGCCCACTGACGGGGACTACGCTGCAGTACTTC	CASSPLTGTTLQYF
.	TRBV10-1	.	TRBJ2-3	TGCGCCAGCCGTCGGGCGGGCCCGTCCCCACTCGATACGCAGTATTTT	CASRRAGPSPLDTQYF
.	TRBV12-3/TRBV12-4	.	TRBJ1-1	TGTGCCAGCAGTCCTTACATGAGCACTGAAGCTTTCTTT	CASSPYMSTEAFF
.	TRBV18	.	TRBJ2-2	TGTGCCAGCTCACCGACAGGGAACACCGGGGAGCTGTTTTTT	CASSPTGNTGELFF
.	TRBV7-9	.	TRBJ2-5	TGTGCCACCAGCCCTGACCGGTCCCAAGAGACCCAGTACTTC	CATSPDRSQETQYF
.	TRBV20-1	.	TRBJ1-5	TGCAGTGCTAGAGAGGCCGGTAGCAATCAGCCCCAGCATTTT	CSAREAGSNQPQHF
.	TRBV27	.	TRBJ1-5	TGTGCCAGCAGGATACAGGGCAAGGATCAGCCCCAGCATTTT	CASRIQGKDQPQHF
.	TRBV29-1	.	TRBJ1-2	TGCAGCGTTGAACATGGGGCCAATGGCTACACCTTC	CSVEHGANGYTF
TRBD2	TRBV7-9	.	TRBJ2-3	TGTGCCAGCAGCTTAGGAGACGGACTAGCGGTGGCCTCGGATACGCAGTATTTT	CASSLGDGLAVASDTQYF
.	TRBV9	.	TRBJ2-1	TGTGCCAGCAGCCAGGACACGACCTACAATGAGCAGTTCTTC	CASSQDTTYNEQFF
.	TRBV29-1	.	TRBJ2-1	TGCAGCGTTGTACGGGGTAGTGAGCAGTTCTTC	CSVVRGSEQFF
.	TRBV3-1	.	TRBJ2-7	TGTGCCAGCAGCCAAGATGGGCCAGGGGATTCCTACGAGCAGTACTTC	CASSQDGPGDSYEQYF